This TCR beta chain emerged from a study of blood T cell repertoires in COVID-19 (TCRdb year 2020). About the full investigation: Collaborator samples came from the United States, Italy and Spain and covered acute and convalescent phases of COVID-19. Samples were obtained from the ongoing ImmuneRACE study (first 160 participants) and from approximately 1,200 subjects provided by 6 global collaborators. Deeply sampled blood TCRbeta repertoires from subjects exposed to, actively infected with, or recovered from COVID-19 were included in the dataset. A de-identified subject ID, COVID-19 status, age in years and sex were almost always included in the sample metadata. Where HLA class I and class II types were available, the types were taken from metadata supplied by the sample provider, not from assay-based typing. The repertoires were made available in a free public database intended to serve as a resource for research on the immune response to SARS-CoV-2. The prospective study material was composed of cDNA or gDNA derived from T cells, B-cell-depleted T cells, or PBMCs.

Regarding this clone: This clone's antigen is unknown. Within one base of it there is no much larger clone, and no base qualities were kept.

What the research found in general, with its limitations: Clinical and demographic metadata were provided uncurated, with the amount varying by source and participant.

TCRbeta CDR3 regions were amplified from genomic DNA using the immunoSEQ Assay, a bias-controlled multiplex PCR. The paper's data handling went like this. The number of nucleated cells in each sample was estimated by amplification of reference gene primers within the assay. To quantify the absolute abundance of each unique TCRbeta CDR3 rearrangement, sequence reads were collapsed and filtered. For each sample, productive Simpson clonality was calculated as the square root of Simpson's diversity index over productive rearrangements. In TCRdb, the immuneACCESS table is reduced to in-frame sequences with V and J assigned. These tables do not hold every clone; where another copy was compared, an unresolved V gene accounts for under half, and the others remain unexplained. V and J calls and clone size come straight from that table; D and trimming were deduced from the DNA. This sample gives about 70,000 clones in total; approximately 84% of them show up just once. The top ten clones comprise less than 15% of the sample.

Collaborating institutions collected whole blood in K2EDTA tubes following their own protocols. Collaborator samples were shipped for TCRbeta analysis as frozen whole blood, isolated PBMCs, or DNA extracted from either sample type. Counted from cysteine to phenylalanine, this CDR3 has 10 amino acids. The CDR3 DNA has 30 bases and is translated from base 1. Per the germline V gene, MDHEN is the CDR1 and SYDVKM is the CDR2. The trim is 3 bases for V and 5 bases for J, with a gap of 2 bases between the germline ends. This receptor was taken from a human donor in a cohort sampled during active COVID-19. The sample was peripheral blood. This chain is built from TRBV28 and TRBJ2-7; the D gene cannot be named for sure. The nucleotides are TGTGCCAGCAGTTTTAACGAGCAGTACTTC. Translated, it reads CASSFNEQYF.